Reported below is one T cell receptor beta chain. Its recognized antigen is unknown. Base qualities are not at hand, and no much larger clone is one base apart. The data were obtained in a study of shared clonotypes between healthy human individuals (dated by TCRdb to about 2020). For the study in its entirety: The cohort included a few men and a couple of women between 18 and 49 years of age. To estimate repertoire size and how much clonotypes are shared between individuals, the study performed deep sequencing of blood TCR repertoires from roughly five healthy adults. Each donor's leukapheresis produced roughly between about 0.8 and 10 billion PBMCs. To increase sequencing depth and limit assay-specific biases, TCR repertoire library preparation and sequencing were carried out by different laboratories using diverse techniques. For each donor, CD4 naive and CD4 memory were each given three plates, CD8 naive was given two plates, and CD8 memory was given one plate.

The CDR3 has 12 amino acids, counting the end cysteine and phenylalanine. CDR3 DNA is the only sequence kept; it has 36 bases, read in frame from the first base. The V end loses 8 bases and the J end loses 1 base, and a stretch of 7 bases separates them. Per the germline V gene, MNHEY is the CDR1 and SVGAGI is the CDR2. Beyond this particular receptor, the publication reports: When several donors were compared, the shared fraction of clonotypes was around 5% for naive CD4, roughly 3.3% for naive CD8, about 2.4% for memory CD4, and 0.4% for memory CD8. Only blood was sampled, and tissue TCR repertoires likely differ from those in blood. Based on pairwise subsampling, the degree of clonotype sharing among donors was expected to be affected by sequencing depth. Rarefaction of sorted-subset datasets indicated incomplete sequencing despite the large sequencing depth. Compared with non-shared clonotypes, the clonotypes found in all four sorted-subset donors had higher generation probabilities. Because the study included only a small number of donors, the genetic and exposure-history diversity represented was limited. Naive subsets generally had larger estimated clonotype richness than memory subsets.

Healthy HIV-negative adults with no recently reported acute infections or vaccinations were included as donors. Every donor was a Caucasian adult residing in Nashville, Tennessee, USA. CD4+ T cells were enriched through magnetic negative selection, after which naive cells were positively selected on CD45RA and the remaining negative fraction served as the memory subset. Blood was collected by leukapheresis, and PBMCs were isolated by Ficoll-Histopaque density gradient centrifugation and then cryopreserved in liquid nitrogen vapor phase. Purity and quantity of every magnetically sorted T cell population were checked by analytical flow cytometry. Each sorted fraction had its genomic DNA isolated and then quantified by UV absorbance on a Nanodrop 2000c. Using the deep immunoSEQ assay, multiplex PCR amplified TCR CDR3 regions from genomic DNA. Extracted genomic DNA from each cell subset was spread evenly across all wells of several immunoSEQ 96-well plates, with each plate serving as a replicate. Each replicate PCR for sorted subsets received about 220 ng genomic DNA, equal to about 30,000 T cell genomes. Purified libraries were quantified with a Qubit 3.0 fluorometer, sized on a Bioanalyzer 2100, and re-quantified with the KAPA Library Quantification kit. Every immunoSEQ 96-well plate was sequenced on a separate single-read 150-cycle Illumina NextSeq 550 flow cell. The original pipeline was this. Because only junctional sequences without quality scores were contained in the immunoSEQ output, filtering matching that applied to full-length reads could not be performed. To assign V/J genes and CDR3, sequences were annotated against IMGT germline references using PyIR, a Python wrapper for IgBLAST v1.9. Reads with weak V/J assignments (E-value above 1e-6), missing CDR3, stop codons, out-of-frame junctions, or ambiguous translated residues were removed. V3J clonotypes were defined as sequences sharing the same inferred V gene, J gene, and CDR3 amino acid sequence. Percentage overlap between repertoires was calculated by dividing the number of shared unique clonotypes by the size of the smaller repertoire. Repertoire richness was assessed with RTK rarefaction, the Chao1 estimator, and Recon v2.1 estimates of unobserved clonotypes. Generation probabilities for all TCRbeta clonotypes obtained by the gDNA method from a handful of donors were computed using OLGA. TCRdb took over this immuneACCESS table, retaining in-frame rearrangements with V and J assigned. Such tables are incomplete; in checked studies, under half of the missing clones stem from an unresolved V gene, and the remainder is unexplained. V and J calls and clone size follow that table, whereas D and trimming were derived from the DNA. The sample yields some 500,000 clones; 90% to 97% were counted once. The ten largest clones capture around 0.067% of the sample.

The TCR comes from a woman younger than 45 in good health. Sequenced material: naive CD4+ T cells sorted from blood. Per the publication, the cell subset or site label means: CD45RA+ positively selected. The sequence links TRBV6-5 to TRBJ2-3, with an unclear D gene assignment. CDR3 sequence: CASSPRTDTQYF. The sequenced DNA: TGTGCCAGCTCCCCACGCACAGATACGCAGTATTTT.